This T cell receptor (beta chain) was identified during a study of beta chain features in type 1 diabetes. A few counts support this clone. Trimming cost V 1 base and J 10 bases, with 14 bases left between them. From germline, CDR1 is LNHNV and CDR2 YYDKDF (reference sequence). CDR3 size: 14 residues. Expressed TCRB transcripts got sequenced, as all isolated RNA was reverse transcribed. The protocol was immunoSEQ multiplex PCR, while the TCRdb copy is restricted to in-frame clones and leaves out a portion. The sample contains fewer than 900,000 clones, about 17% of which appear only once. The sequence derives from a woman aged 18 to 35 in good health. What was sequenced was naive CD4+ T cells from blood. The V gene is TRBV15, the J gene TRBJ2-1; a weak D match, TRBD1 (5 bases). The DNA of the CDR3 is TGTGCCACCAGCAGAGTTAGCTCTAGGGGCGAGCAGTTCTTC. Amino acids: CATSRVSSRGEQFF.